The entry that follows covers one TCR beta chain sequence. Germline CDR1 and CDR2: SGHNT and YYREEE (reference sequence). The CDR3 extends over 18 amino acids. The germline V and J ends were trimmed by 0 bases and 2 bases, with 20 bases remaining between them. Assay used: immunoSEQ multiplex PCR; TCRdb lists only in-frame clones, some missing. This repertoire shows 250,000 to 350,000 clones, about 85% found once; its top ten account for approximately 5.2%. This record belongs to a study of blood T cell repertoires in COVID-19. About the research overall: The United States, Italy and Spain were the sources of the acute and convalescent COVID-19 samples.

This receptor was taken from a woman aged 25 to 39 who had recovered from COVID-19. The V and J genes are TRBV5-4 and TRBJ1-2; TRBD1 is a possible D gene (6 bases). Sequenced: PBMCs or T cells enriched from blood (not recorded which). Here the CDR3 reads CASSLEGGTYPKNYGYTF. The CDR3 nucleotides are TGTGCCAGCAGCTTGGAGGGGGGGACATACCCTAAAAACTATGGCTACACCTTC. The whole variable domain, filled in from reference TRBV5-4 and TRBJ1-2, reads ETGVTQSPTHLIKTRGQQVTLRCSSQSGHNTVSWYQQALGQGPQFIFQYYREEENGRGNFPPRFSGLQFPNYSSELNVNALELDDSALYLCASSLEGGTYPKNYGYTFGSGTRLTVV.